The present entry profiles one T cell receptor beta chain with its context. The data were produced by immunoSEQ multiplex PCR, yet TCRdb's version contains in-frame clones alone and is incomplete. The sample lists some 2,700 clones, 25% to 35% seen once, with around 12% in the top ten. The data stem from a study of T cells in localized non-small cell lung cancer. Deletions cut 1 base from V and 5 bases from J, with 12 bases between. Germline CDR1 and CDR2: MNHNS and SASEGT. The CDR3 runs 15 residues. The rearrangement joins TRBV6-1 to TRBJ2-1; no definite D call. The origin of this receptor is a man between 18 and 55 years old with stage I lung adenocarcinoma. Sample: lung tumor tissue, taken before any cancer treatment. CDR3 coding DNA: TGTGCCAGCAGTGAAGGGCAGGTGGGAAACAATGAGCAGTTCTTC. Protein product: CASSEGQVGNNEQFF.